This entry lists 5 T cell receptor beta chains sequenced from one sample in a study of CD8+ T cells in alopecia areata listed by TCRdb under 2018. The sample's time point label is to be understood as: about four weeks on oral tofacitinib. This sample's treatment or condition label indicates: oral pan-JAK inhibitor, 5-10 mg twice daily. Library preparation employed the immunoSEQ multiplex PCR assay. To provide template for TCR sequencing, every sample had RNA extracted and reverse transcribed into cDNA. TCRdb holds this immuneACCESS table with in-frame rearrangements only. Some clones are missing; in checked studies, unresolved V genes explain under half, and the rest has no known cause. The sample includes about 220,000 clones, with around three fifths observed a single time. Clones ranked in the top ten supply about 1.4% of the sample. The sample consisted of CD4+ T cells sorted from blood, taken at week 4, from a patient treated with tofacitinib. These TCRs come from a human donor with alopecia areata.

The CDR3 region is CAWSVEWGDTDTQYF. CDR3 nucleotide sequence: TGTGCCTGGAGTGTAGAGTGGGGGGACACAGATACGCAGTATTTT. V usage is TRBV30 and J usage is TRBJ2-3, with TRBD2 as a possible D gene (6 bases). This CDR3 comprises 15 residues. Between the trimmed V and J ends, which lost 0 bases and 2 bases, there was a span of 12 bases. Germline V gene sequence: CDR1 GTSNPN, CDR2 SVGIG (reference sequence).

The V and J genes are TRBV30 and TRBJ1-1; D remains unclear. Trimming left V 0 bases short and J 1 base short, with 9 bases between. The CDR3 loop spans 14 amino acids. Germline CDR1 reads GTSNPN; CDR2 reads SVGIG (reference sequence). This chain's CDR3 is CAWSVSLSNTEAFF. For the CDR3, the DNA is TGTGCCTGGAGTGTAAGCCTATCGAACACTGAAGCTTTCTTT.

This clone was counted only a few times. CDR3 nucleotides: TGTGCCAGTAGTCAGGACAGGCCACCAGAGACCCAGTACTTC. Protein product: CASSQDRPPETQYF. The chain carries TRBV19 and TRBJ2-5; 7 nucleotides agree with TRBD1. Germline V gene lookup returns CDR1 LNHDA and CDR2 SQIVND (reference sequence). J lost 4 bases, V lost 5 bases, and 7 bases had no gene match. The CDR3 length is 14 residues.

The V call is TRBV6-5, the J call TRBJ2-7, with D hard to call. The CDR3 loop spans 13 amino acids. Germline assignment: CDR1 MNHEY and CDR2 SVGAGI. Trimming shortened V by 5 bases and J by 3 bases, and 11 bases separated the two germline ends. CDR3 bases: TGTGCCAGCAGTGAAGGCTGGGGCTACGAGCAGTACTTC. It is translated as CASSEGWGYEQYF.

This clone was picked up a small number of times. The rearrangement joins TRBV7-8 to TRBJ1-6, with D possibly TRBD1 on 5 matching bases. Per the germline V gene, CDR1 is SGHVS and CDR2 is FQNEAQ. The CDR3 has 19 residues. V was pared by 5 bases and J by 0 bases, with 20 bases between. The DNA for the CDR3 is TGTGCCAGCAGCCCGCGACAGAGCAAATCTAGCTCCTATAATTCACCCCTCCACTTT. It translates to CASSPRQSKSSSYNSPLHF.